One and the same sample provided the 27 T cell receptor beta chains below, sequenced in a study of a mutant IDH1 vaccine in newly diagnosed glioma. Time point noted: baseline, week 1 (first vaccination visit). Indicated treatment: pre-vaccination baseline after standard-of-care therapy. Clones were read by immunoSEQ multiplex PCR, and TCRdb kept only the in-frame ones, dropping some. The sample records 99,000 or so clones, 85% to 90% being singletons. This material consisted of PBMCs, taken from a glioma patient treated with radiotherapy, temozolomide or both. Source of these receptors: a woman between 45 and 60 years old with glioma.

This chain connects TRBV9 to TRBJ2-1; perhaps D is TRBD1 or TRBD2 (5 bases each). The CDR3 loop spans 14 amino acids. With 0 bases removed from V and 7 bases from J, the gap between germline ends came to 11 bases. CDR1 and CDR2 (germline): SGDLS, YYNGEE. DNA for the CDR3: TGTGCCAGCAGCGTAGGGGGGATAGTAAATGAGCAGTTCTTC. The encoded protein is CASSVGGIVNEQFF.

This chain uses TRBV30 with TRBJ1-6; no firm D call. Germline assignment: CDR1 GTSNPN and CDR2 SVGIG (reference sequence). The CDR3 has 16 residues. The germline V and J ends were trimmed by 4 bases and 0 bases, with 13 bases remaining between them. CDR3 amino acids: CAWNPRVGSYNSPLHF. Here the CDR3 DNA reads TGTGCCTGGAACCCGAGAGTCGGCTCCTATAATTCACCCCTCCACTTT.

V gene TRBV2 combines with J gene TRBJ2-1; the D is unclear. Germline values: CDR1 SNHLY, CDR2 FYNNEI. This CDR3 is built from 15 residues. Trimming left V 6 bases short and J 0 bases short, with 12 bases between. The CDR3: CASSATFSSYNEQFF. The CDR3 nucleotides are TGTGCCAGCAGCGCGACTTTTTCCTCCTACAATGAGCAGTTCTTC.

This chain uses TRBV11-2 with TRBJ1-5; 7 bases fit TRBD1. V shed 2 bases and J 0 bases; nucleotides not matched to a gene: 1. The CDR3 is 15 residues long. Germline loops: CDR1 SGHAT, CDR2 FQNNGV. The CDR3 DNA reads as TGTGCCAGCAGCTTAACAGGGGATAGCAATCAGCCCCAGCATTTT. It specifies CASSLTGDSNQPQHF.

The chain carries TRBV7-6 and TRBJ2-2, with 13 bases that match TRBD2. V shed 5 bases and J 7 bases; nucleotides not matched to a gene: 7. The CDR3 contains 16 residues. The germline gives CDR1 SGHVS, CDR2 FNYEAQ. The DNA of the CDR3 is TGTGCCAGCAGCCGCGGACTAGCGGGAGCGATCGGGGAGCTGTTTTTT. It codes for CASSRGLAGAIGELFF. Full variable domain (missing parts from reference TRBV7-6 and TRBJ2-2): GAGVSQSPRYKVTKRGQDVALRCDPISGHVSLYWYRQALGQGPEFLTYFNYEAQQDKSGLPNDRFSAERPEGSISTLTIQRTEQRDSAMYRCASSRGLAGAIGELFFGEGSRLTVL.

The CDR3, as DNA: TGTGCCAGCAGCTCCCTTAGCGGGAGGGCCTTAATGGGTAATGAGCAGTTCTTC. Protein product: CASSSLSGRALMGNEQFF. The rearrangement uses TRBV7-9 and TRBJ2-1; 11 nucleotides match TRBD2. Trimming removed 4 bases from V and 7 bases from J; junction bases left unmatched: 15. The CDR3 extends over 18 amino acids. Per the germline V gene, CDR1 is SEHNR and CDR2 is FQNEAQ (reference sequence).

The rearrangement joins TRBV25-1 to TRBJ2-2, with 13 bases matching TRBD2. The V and J ends lost 5 bases and 0 bases, in that order; junction bases with no gene match: 6. Germline loops: CDR1 MGHDK, CDR2 SYGVNS. This CDR3 is 18 amino acids long. The CDR3 is CASSPPGLAGSNTGELFF. The DNA of the CDR3 is TGTGCCAGCAGTCCTCCGGGACTAGCGGGATCGAACACCGGGGAGCTGTTTTTT.

The chain uses TRBV30 and TRBJ2-1, with 11 bases aligning to TRBD2. Germline CDR1 GTSNPN, CDR2 SVGIG (reference sequence). The V segment lost 0 bases and the J segment 7 bases; nucleotides outside the gene matches: 14. This CDR3 contains 18 residues. CDR3: CAWSVRSGRARIVNEQFF. CDR3 DNA sequence: TGTGCCTGGAGTGTACGTAGCGGGAGGGCCCGAATAGTAAATGAGCAGTTCTTC.

The chain is built from TRBV7-8 and TRBJ2-5; maybe TRBD1 (5 bases). The tail of the sequence fits TRBJ2-7 better, so the J call may be wrong. This CDR3 contains 15 residues. CDR1 is SGHVS, CDR2 FQNEAQ, per germline. The CDR3 nucleotides read TGTGCCAGCAGCTTTCGATCACAGGTCTCCTACGAGCAGTACTTC. Its protein product is CASSFRSQVSYEQYF.

This clone is a singleton in its sample. The chain employs TRBV5-4 and TRBJ2-2, with D perhaps assigned TRBD1 or TRBD2 (5 bases each). Trimming took off 3 bases at V and 1 base at J, with 10 bases between the two ends. CDR1 is SGHNT, CDR2 YYREEE, per germline (reference sequence). This CDR3 comprises 15 residues. This chain's CDR3 is CASSSRDLNTGELFF. CDR3 nucleotide sequence: TGTGCCAGCAGCTCCCGGGACCTGAACACCGGGGAGCTGTTTTTT.

The rearrangement links TRBV6-5 to TRBJ1-2; no clear D. The CDR3 totals 14 residues. V was clipped by 9 bases and J by 8 bases, with 22 bases between them. The V gene's germline CDR1 is MNHEY and CDR2 SVGAGI. CDR3 nucleotides: TGTGCCAGTCGCGAGGGCCGGCGTTTTGGGGGCTACACCTTC. Its protein product is CASREGRRFGGYTF.

J is TRBJ1-2 and V is TRBV15; D is uncertain. Germline CDR1 and CDR2: LNHNV and YYDKDF (reference sequence). V was cut by 4 bases and J by 8 bases, with 17 bases left in between. This CDR3 is built from 14 residues. In DNA, the CDR3 is TGTGCCACCAGCACCCTCGGACGGCATTTGGGCTACACCTTC. Protein sequence: CATSTLGRHLGYTF.

The chain carries TRBV5-1 and TRBJ1-3; D is unclear. CDR1 is SGHRS and CDR2 is YFSETQ in the germline V gene. V shed 0 bases and J shed 3 bases, with 7 bases lying between them. The CDR3 is 14 residues long. The CDR3 reads CASSLDFFGNTIYF. The CDR3 DNA is TGCGCCAGCAGCTTGGACTTTTTTGGAAACACCATATATTTT.

The V gene is TRBV20-1, the J gene TRBJ2-7; no firm D call. Between the trimmed V and J ends, which lost 3 bases and 3 bases, there was a span of 6 bases. In germline, CDR1 is DFQATT, CDR2 SNEGSKA (reference sequence). The CDR3 contains 11 residues. CDR3 DNA sequence: TGCAGTGCTAGCCCCATCTACGAGCAGTACTTC. Amino acids: CSASPIYEQYF.

The gene calls are TRBV10-2 and TRBJ2-7; tentative D call: TRBD1 (5 bases). V gave up 0 bases and J gave up 3 bases, with 12 bases separating them. The CDR3 is 15 residues long. The V gene's germline CDR1 is WSHSY and CDR2 SAAADI. The CDR3 DNA reads TGCGCCAGCAGTGAGTCGGCAGGGCAAGGCTACGAGCAGTACTTC. Protein sequence: CASSESAGQGYEQYF.

There are a few counts of this clone. The chain has TRBV7-9 and TRBJ2-3; 8 nucleotides match TRBD1. This CDR3 has 15 amino acids. V trimming: 7 bases; J trimming: 2 bases; junction bases outside the gene matches: 8. Germline V gene data show CDR1 as SEHNR and CDR2 as FQNEAQ (reference sequence). The CDR3: CASTPQGANTDTQYF. The CDR3 bases are TGTGCCAGCACCCCTCAGGGGGCCAACACAGATACGCAGTATTTT.

Comments on this clone: The same CDR3 arises from other DNA sequences in this sample as well. The chain combines TRBV5-1 with TRBJ2-7, with 9 bases fitting TRBD1. This CDR3 has 14 residues. Germline CDR1 SGHRS, CDR2 YFSETQ. The ends lost 4 bases at V and 1 base at J; junction bases unmatched: 3. The CDR3 nucleotides read TGCGCCAGCAGCCCGACAGGGGGTTCCTACGAGCAGTACTTC. Its translation: CASSPTGGSYEQYF. Using reference TRBV5-1 and TRBJ2-7 for the parts outside the CDR3, the full variable domain is KAGVTQTPRYLIKTRGQQVTLSCSPISGHRSVSWYQQTPGQGLQFLFEYFSETQRNKGNFPGRFSGRQFSNSRSEMNVSTLELGDSALYLCASSPTGGSYEQYFGPGTRLTVT.

The V call is TRBV5-5, the J call TRBJ2-7; perhaps TRBD1 as D (6 bases). Trimming removed 6 bases at V and 3 bases at J, with 16 bases between. This CDR3 contains 14 residues. The germline CDR1 and CDR2 sequences are SGHKS and YYEKEE (reference sequence). The CDR3 DNA reads as TGTGCCAGCACCACTGGTGGGGGCCACTACGAGCAGTACTTC. This encodes CASTTGGGHYEQYF. Looking up the rest from reference TRBV5-5 and TRBJ2-7 gives the full variable domain: DAGVTQSPTHLIKTRGQQVTLRCSPISGHKSVSWYQQVLGQGPQFIFQYYEKEERGRGNFPDRFSARQFPNYSSELNVNALLLGDSALYLCASTTGGGHYEQYFGPGTRLTVT.

The V call is TRBV30, the J call TRBJ1-2; D is ambiguous. Germline V gives CDR1 GTSNPN, CDR2 SVGIG (reference sequence). There are 13 residues in the CDR3. Trimming shortened V by 4 bases and J by 5 bases, and 14 bases separated the two germline ends. The CDR3 DNA sequence: TGTGCCTGGACAGGTCCCTTGGCTTATGGCTACACCTTC. As protein: CAWTGPLAYGYTF. Using reference TRBV30 and TRBJ1-2 for the parts outside the CDR3, the full variable domain is SQTIHQWPATLVQPVGSPLSLECTVEGTSNPNLYWYRQAAGRGLQLLFYSVGIGQISSEVPQNLSASRPQDRQFILSSKKLLLSDSGFYLCAWTGPLAYGYTFGSGTRLTVV.

This chain joins TRBV5-1 and TRBJ2-5, with 7 nucleotides matching TRBD2. The CDR3 is made up of 14 amino acids. The junction had 3 bases not matched to a gene; V was cut back by 4 bases and J by 0 bases. Germline V gene sequence: CDR1 SGHRS, CDR2 YFSETQ. DNA of the CDR3: TGCGCCAGCAGCATTAGCGGGCACCAAGAGACCCAGTACTTC. It specifies CASSISGHQETQYF.

Only one count was recorded for this clone. The chain carries TRBV7-8 and TRBJ1-2; the D is unclear. The ends were cut back, 4 bases at V and 6 bases at J, with 24 bases in the middle. CDR1 is SGHVS and CDR2 is FQNEAQ in the germline V gene. The CDR3 runs to 17 residues. Written as DNA, the CDR3 is TGTGCCAGCAGCTCTTTAGGACTCGTGTTGATCTCGGATGGCTACACCTTC. Translated: CASSSLGLVLISDGYTF.

This rearrangement joins TRBV29-1 to TRBJ1-2, with D hard to call. V lost 6 bases and J lost 5, with 19 bases in between. CDR3 size: 14 residues. Germline CDR1 SQVTM, CDR2 ANQGSEA. CDR3 sequence (DNA): TGCAGCGTCGAGCGGGGAGGAGGGAGGTATGGCTACACCTTC. The encoded protein is CSVERGGGRYGYTF.

This chain links TRBV12-5 with TRBJ2-1; D remains ambiguous. Germline CDR1 reads LGHNT; CDR2 reads FRNRAP. Trimming shortened V by 6 bases and J by 8 bases, and 14 bases separated the two germline ends. CDR3 length: 13 residues. The DNA of the CDR3 is TGTGCTAGTGGCTCAGTGGGCCGGGATGAGCAGTTCTTC. Protein product: CASGSVGRDEQFF.

This clone was seen only once. The chain is built from TRBV6-6 and TRBJ2-7; 16 bases line up with TRBD2. The germline V gene encodes CDR1 MNHNY and CDR2 SVGAGI (reference sequence). The trim removed 7 bases at V and 4 bases at J, leaving 4 bases unmatched. CDR3 length: 15 amino acids. CDR3: CASMGTSGRAYEQYF. The CDR3 coding sequence is TGTGCCAGCATGGGGACTAGCGGGAGGGCATACGAGCAGTACTTC.

The rearrangement joins TRBV4-1 to TRBJ2-3, with 10 bases matching TRBD1. The length of the CDR3 is 17 residues. V lost 3 bases to trimming and J lost 2 bases; unmatched junction nucleotides: 8. Germline CDR1 is MGHRA and CDR2 is YSYEKL. The CDR3 loop is CASSQRQGAFTTDTQYF. The CDR3 region has the DNA TGCGCCAGCAGCCAGAGACAGGGGGCTTTTACCACAGATACGCAGTATTTT.

This clone occurred a few times. The genes are TRBV6-5 and TRBJ2-1; a possible D gene is TRBD2 (6 bases). The ends were cut back, 4 bases at V and 0 bases at J, with 13 bases in the middle. The germline V gene has CDR1 MNHEY and CDR2 SVGAGI. The CDR3 is 16 residues long. The CDR3 loop is CASSSWTTGSYNEQFF. DNA of the CDR3: TGTGCCAGCAGTTCCTGGACTACCGGCTCCTACAATGAGCAGTTCTTC.

This clone was observed a single time. The chain couples TRBV6-5 to TRBJ1-1; D unresolved. Trimming shortened V by 4 bases and J by 6 bases, and 12 bases separated the two germline ends. The CDR3 totals 13 residues. Germline V gene sequence: CDR1 MNHEY, CDR2 SVGAGI. CDR3 in amino acids: CASSWKVKAEAFF. The DNA of the CDR3 is TGTGCCAGCAGTTGGAAGGTAAAGGCTGAAGCTTTCTTT.